One T cell receptor (beta chain) is described in this entry. Source study methods: Reference gene primers were amplified, and this amplification served to estimate nucleated cell counts. The table came from immunoSEQ multiplex PCR; TCRdb's copy has only in-frame clones and leaves some out. For V, J and clone size, that table is used; D and trimming come from the DNA. The sample has about 370,000 clones, approximately 90% seen once. Recruits, aged about 18 to 100 years, lived in 25 or so US areas. This specimen comes from a study of blood T cell repertoires in COVID-19. Sequencing was carried out using PBMCs or T cells enriched from blood (not recorded which). The receptor was derived from a man between 18 and 29 years old who had recovered from COVID-19.

Here the CDR3 DNA reads TGTGCCAGCAGCTTAAACATGGTTCAGGACAGGGGTCCGGGAAACACCATATATTTT. It yields the protein CASSLNMVQDRGPGNTIYF. The chain has TRBV7-8 and TRBJ1-3; 9 nucleotides match TRBD1. Germline trimming cut 2 bases from V and 4 bases from J; bases unmatched to any gene: 15. Germline values: CDR1 SGHVS, CDR2 FQNEAQ. The CDR3 sequence is 19 residues long.